This T cell receptor beta chain was observed in a study of T cell changes during pregnancy in multiple sclerosis (dated by TCRdb to 2018 to 2020). Turning to the overall study: Changes in the T cell repertoire over the course of pregnancy were examined in this study in women with multiple sclerosis.

Remarks on this clone: Its antigen specificity is not known. Per-base quality was not reported, and no clone a single base away is much larger than it.

The CDR3 starts with the cysteine, ends with the phenylalanine, and has 14 residues. CDR3 DNA is the only sequence kept; it has 42 bases, read in frame from the first base. Taken from the germline V gene (reference sequence), the CDR1 and CDR2 loops are LNHDA and SQIVND. V has 6 bases trimmed and J has 5 bases trimmed; junction bases matching no gene number 8. The library was built by means of the immunoSEQ multiplex PCR assay. The immuneACCESS repertoire file appears here via TCRdb, limited to in-frame rearrangements. These files lack a portion of the clones; in checked studies, under half of the deficit traces to unresolved V genes, and the cause of the others is not known. The sample data list tens of thousands of clones, and 93% of these were observed just once. The biggest ten clones account for less than 5% of the sample.

This clonotype was sampled from a female donor with multiple sclerosis, enrolled in a pregnancy study. The chain is assembled from TRBV19 and TRBJ1-1; TRBD1 agrees with 8 junctional bases. This sample comprised CD8+ T cells from peripheral blood mononuclear cells, obtained in the second trimester of pregnancy. This receptor has the CDR3 CASSPPGGETEAFF. DNA sequence: TGTGCCAGTAGCCCCCCAGGGGGCGAAACTGAAGCTTTCTTT.